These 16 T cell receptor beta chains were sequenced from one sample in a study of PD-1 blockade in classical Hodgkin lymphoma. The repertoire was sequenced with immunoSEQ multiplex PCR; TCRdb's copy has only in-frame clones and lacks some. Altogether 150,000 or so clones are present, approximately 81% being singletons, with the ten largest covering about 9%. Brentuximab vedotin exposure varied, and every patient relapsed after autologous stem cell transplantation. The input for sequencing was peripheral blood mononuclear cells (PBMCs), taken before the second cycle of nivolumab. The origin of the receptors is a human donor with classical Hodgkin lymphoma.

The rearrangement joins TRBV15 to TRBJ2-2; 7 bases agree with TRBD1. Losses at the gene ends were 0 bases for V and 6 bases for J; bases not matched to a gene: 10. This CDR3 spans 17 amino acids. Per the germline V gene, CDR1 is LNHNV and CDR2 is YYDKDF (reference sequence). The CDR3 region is CATSRDHWTGFAGELFF. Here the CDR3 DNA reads TGTGCCACCAGCAGAGATCACTGGACAGGTTTTGCCGGGGAGCTGTTTTTT.

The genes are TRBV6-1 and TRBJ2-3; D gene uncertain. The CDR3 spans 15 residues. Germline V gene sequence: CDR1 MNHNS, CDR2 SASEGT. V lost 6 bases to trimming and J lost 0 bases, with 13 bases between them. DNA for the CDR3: TGTGCCAGCAGGGCACAGTACACTAGCACAGATACGCAGTATTTT. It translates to CASRAQYTSTDTQYF.

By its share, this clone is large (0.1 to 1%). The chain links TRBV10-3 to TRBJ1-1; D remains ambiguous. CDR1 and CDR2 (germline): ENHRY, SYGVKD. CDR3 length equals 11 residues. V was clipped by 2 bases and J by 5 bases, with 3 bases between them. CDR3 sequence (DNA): TGTGCCATCAGTGAGAGAACTGAAGCTTTCTTT. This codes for CAISERTEAFF.

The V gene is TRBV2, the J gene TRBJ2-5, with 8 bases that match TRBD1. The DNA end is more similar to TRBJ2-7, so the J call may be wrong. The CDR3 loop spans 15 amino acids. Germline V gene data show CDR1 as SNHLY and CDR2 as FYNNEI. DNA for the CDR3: TGTGCCAGCAGTCCACAACGGACAGGGAGTTCCGAGCAGTACTTC. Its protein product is CASSPQRTGSSEQYF.

Here the CDR3 DNA reads TGCGCCAGCAGCCAAGATGCAGGGTTTAATGAGCAGTTCTTC. It codes for CASSQDAGFNEQFF. The chain joins TRBV4-1 to TRBJ2-1; D possibly corresponds to TRBD1 (5 bases). The CDR3 length is 14 residues. V was cut by 0 bases and J by 7 bases, with 10 bases left in between. Germline V gives CDR1 MGHRA, CDR2 YSYEKL.

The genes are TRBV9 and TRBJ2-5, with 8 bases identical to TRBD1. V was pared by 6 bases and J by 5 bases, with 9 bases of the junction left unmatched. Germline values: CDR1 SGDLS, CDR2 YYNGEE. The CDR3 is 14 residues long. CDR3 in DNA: TGTGCCAGCACCAGGTCAGGGGGCTCGGAGACCCAGTACTTC. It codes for CASTRSGGSETQYF.

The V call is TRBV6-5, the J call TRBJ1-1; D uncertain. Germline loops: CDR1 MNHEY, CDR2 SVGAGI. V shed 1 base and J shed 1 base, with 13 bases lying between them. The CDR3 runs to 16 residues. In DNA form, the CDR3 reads TGTGCCAGCAGTTACTACCCCGGACCCGGGAACACTGAAGCTTTCTTT. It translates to CASSYYPGPGNTEAFF.

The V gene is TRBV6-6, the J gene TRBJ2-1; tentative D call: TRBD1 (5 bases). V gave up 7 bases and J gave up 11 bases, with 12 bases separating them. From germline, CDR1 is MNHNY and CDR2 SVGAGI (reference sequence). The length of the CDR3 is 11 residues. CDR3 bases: TGTGCCAGCACCTACAGGCAACAGCAGTTCTTC. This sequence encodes CASTYRQQQFF.

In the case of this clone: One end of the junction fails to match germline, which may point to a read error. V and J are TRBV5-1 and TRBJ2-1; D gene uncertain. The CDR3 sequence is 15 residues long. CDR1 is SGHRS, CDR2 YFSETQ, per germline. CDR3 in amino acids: CASSLTPISYNEQFF. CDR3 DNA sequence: TGTGCCAGCAGCTTAACCCCAATCTCCTACAATGAGCAGTTCTTC.

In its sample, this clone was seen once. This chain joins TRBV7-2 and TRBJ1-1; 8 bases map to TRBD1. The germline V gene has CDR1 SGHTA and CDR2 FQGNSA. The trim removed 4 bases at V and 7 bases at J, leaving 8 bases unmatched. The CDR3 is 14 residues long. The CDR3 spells CASSSQGAHGEAFF. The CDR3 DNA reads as TGTGCCAGCAGCTCTCAGGGGGCGCATGGTGAAGCTTTCTTT. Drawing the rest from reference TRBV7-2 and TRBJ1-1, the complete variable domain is GAGVSQSPSNKVTEKGKDVELRCDPISGHTALYWYRQSLGQGLEFLIYFQGNSAPDKSGLPSDRFSAERTGGSVSTLTIQRTQQEDSAVYLCASSSQGAHGEAFFGQGTRLTVV.

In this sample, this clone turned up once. The CDR3 spells CASSQDGGRSREKLFF. As DNA, the CDR3 is TGCGCCAGCAGCCAAGATGGGGGCAGGTCGAGGGAAAAACTGTTTTTT. The gene calls are TRBV4-3 and TRBJ1-4; possible D gene TRBD1, 6 bases. This CDR3 is built from 16 residues. Germline values: CDR1 LGHNA, CDR2 YSLEER. Trimming stripped 0 bases from V and 8 bases from J, with 16 bases between.

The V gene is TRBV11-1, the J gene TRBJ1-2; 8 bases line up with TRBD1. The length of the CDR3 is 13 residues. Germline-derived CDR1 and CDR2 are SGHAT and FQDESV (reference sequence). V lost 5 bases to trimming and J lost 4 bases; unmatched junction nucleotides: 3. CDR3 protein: CASSHRGSYGYTF. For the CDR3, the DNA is TGTGCCAGCAGCCACAGGGGGAGCTATGGCTACACCTTC.

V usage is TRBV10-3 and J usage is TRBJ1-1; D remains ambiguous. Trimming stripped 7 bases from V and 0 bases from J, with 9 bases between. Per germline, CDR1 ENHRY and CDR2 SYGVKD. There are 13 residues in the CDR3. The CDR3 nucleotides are TGTGCCATCACCCCTAGGGTGAACACTGAAGCTTTCTTT. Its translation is CAITPRVNTEAFF.

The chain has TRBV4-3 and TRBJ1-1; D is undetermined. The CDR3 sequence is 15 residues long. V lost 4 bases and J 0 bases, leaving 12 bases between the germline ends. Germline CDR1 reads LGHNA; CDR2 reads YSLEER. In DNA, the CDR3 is TGCGCCAGCAGCCCTAATATGGTCATGAACACTGAAGCTTTCTTT. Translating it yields CASSPNMVMNTEAFF.

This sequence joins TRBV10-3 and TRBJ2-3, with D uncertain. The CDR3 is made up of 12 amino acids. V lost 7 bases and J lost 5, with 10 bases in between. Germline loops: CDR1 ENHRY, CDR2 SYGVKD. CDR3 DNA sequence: TGTGCCATCAAGTTAAGGGAAGATACGCAGTATTTT. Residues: CAIKLREDTQYF.

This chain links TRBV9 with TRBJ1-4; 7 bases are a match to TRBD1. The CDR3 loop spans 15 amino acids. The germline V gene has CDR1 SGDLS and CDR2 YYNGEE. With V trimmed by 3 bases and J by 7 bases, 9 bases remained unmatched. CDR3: CASSEPDRAGEKLFF. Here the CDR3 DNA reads TGTGCCAGCAGCGAGCCCGACAGGGCGGGTGAAAAACTGTTTTTT.